The text below deals with one T cell receptor beta chain. From the RT-PCR reads, TCRdb called clonotypes with MiXCR, one entry per CDR3 protein. The sample contains hundreds of thousands of distinct CDR3 sequences, around 11% of which appear only once. This entry comes from a study of response to subunit inactivated influenza vaccine. With V trimmed by 3 bases and J by 4 bases, 8 bases remained unmatched. CDR1 and CDR2 from the germline V gene are SEHNR and FQNEAQ (reference sequence). The CDR3 has 16 residues. The sample was also reused in another study, on T cells expressing NK-cell markers. That paper notes: Scientists made TCR beta cDNA using 5'RACE template switching with UMIs. The authors derived TCR beta repertoires from sorted CD3+CD56+NKG2C+, CD3+CD56+NKG2C- and CD3+CD56-NKG2C+ T cells. Dominant NKG2C+ clonotype frequencies of roughly 1.0-7.0% of CD8+ T cells were measured in over 5 donors.

The sample here was PBMCs from blood, taken on the day of vaccination. The chain combines TRBV7-9 with TRBJ2-5; 10 bases line up with TRBD1. The source is a man between 45 and 60 years old who received an inactivated influenza vaccine. The CDR3 bases are TGTGCCAGCAGCTTTATCCGGGACAGGGGTGGAGAGACCCAGTACTTC. This codes for CASSFIRDRGGETQYF.